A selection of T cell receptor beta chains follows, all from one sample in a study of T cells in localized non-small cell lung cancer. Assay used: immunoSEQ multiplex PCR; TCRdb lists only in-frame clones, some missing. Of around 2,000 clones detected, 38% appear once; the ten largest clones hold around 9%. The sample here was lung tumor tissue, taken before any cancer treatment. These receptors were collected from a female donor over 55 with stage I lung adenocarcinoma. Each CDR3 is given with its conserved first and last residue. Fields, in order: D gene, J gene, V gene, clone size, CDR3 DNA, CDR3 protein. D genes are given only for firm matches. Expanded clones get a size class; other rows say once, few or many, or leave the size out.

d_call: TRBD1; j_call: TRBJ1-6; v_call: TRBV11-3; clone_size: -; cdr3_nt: TGTGCCAGCAGCTTGGGGACAGGGAGCTATAATTCACCCCTCCACTTT; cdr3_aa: CASSLGTGSYNSPLHF
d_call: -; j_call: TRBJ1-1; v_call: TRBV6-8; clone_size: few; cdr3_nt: TGTGCCAGCGCAGGGCGACGGCCCGCTGAAGCTTTCTTT; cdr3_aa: CASAGRRPAEAFF
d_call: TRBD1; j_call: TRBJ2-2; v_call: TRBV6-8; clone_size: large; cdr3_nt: TGTGGCTCACAGGGGGAAAGCACCGGGGAGCTGTTTTTT; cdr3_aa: CGSQGESTGELFF
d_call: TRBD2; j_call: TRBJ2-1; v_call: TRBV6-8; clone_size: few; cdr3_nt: TGTGCCAGCAGGACTGGCAGAACGGGGGGATACAATGAGCAGTTCTTC; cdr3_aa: CASRTGRTGGYNEQFF
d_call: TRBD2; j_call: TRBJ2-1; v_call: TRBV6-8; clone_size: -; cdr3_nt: TGTGCCAGCAGTGGCGGGGGGGCCCACAATGAGCAGTTCTTC; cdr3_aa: CASSGGGAHNEQFF
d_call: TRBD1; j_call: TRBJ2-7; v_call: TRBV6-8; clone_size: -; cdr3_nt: TGTGCCAGCAGTGATCCCGGGACAGGGCCTTCCTACGAGCAGTACTTC; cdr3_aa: CASSDPGTGPSYEQYF
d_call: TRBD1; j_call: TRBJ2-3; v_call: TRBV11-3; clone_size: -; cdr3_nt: TGTGCCAGCAGCACGACCGGGACAGGAAGAGGAGATACGCAGTATTTT; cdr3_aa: CASSTTGTGRGDTQYF
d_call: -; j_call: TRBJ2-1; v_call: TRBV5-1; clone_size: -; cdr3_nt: TGCGCCAGCAGCTTGGCGGGCGGGACAGCCTACAATGAGCAGTTCTTC; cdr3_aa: CASSLAGGTAYNEQFF
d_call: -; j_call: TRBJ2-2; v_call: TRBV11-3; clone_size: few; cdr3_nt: TGTGCCAGCAGCCCCGGGATTACTACCGGGGAGCTGTTTTTT; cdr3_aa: CASSPGITTGELFF
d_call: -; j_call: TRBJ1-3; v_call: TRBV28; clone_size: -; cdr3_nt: TGTGCCAGCAGACTACCGGGGGCGATTAACACCATATATTTT; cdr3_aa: CASRLPGAINTIYF
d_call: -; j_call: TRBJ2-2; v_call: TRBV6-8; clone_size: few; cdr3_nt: TGTGCCACCGGCCTGCGGGACAGAAGCACCGGGGAGCTGTTTTTT; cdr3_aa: CATGLRDRSTGELFF
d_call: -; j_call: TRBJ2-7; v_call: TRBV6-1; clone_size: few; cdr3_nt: TGTGCCAGCAGTGAAGGCTGGGGGAGATACGAGCAGTACTTC; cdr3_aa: CASSEGWGRYEQYF
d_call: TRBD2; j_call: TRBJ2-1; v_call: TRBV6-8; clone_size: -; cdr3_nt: TGTGCCAGCAGTTACGCCGGACTAGCGGGGGGGAGGTACAATGAGCAGTTCTTC; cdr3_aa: CASSYAGLAGGRYNEQFF
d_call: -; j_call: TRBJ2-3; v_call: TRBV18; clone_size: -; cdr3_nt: TGTGCCAGCTCACCATCGAGGGGTGGTACAGATACGCAGTATTTT; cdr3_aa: CASSPSRGGTDTQYF
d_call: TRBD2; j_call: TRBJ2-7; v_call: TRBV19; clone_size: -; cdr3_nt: TGTGCCAGTAGTATCCTAGCGGGAATCTACGAGCAGTACTTC; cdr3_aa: CASSILAGIYEQYF
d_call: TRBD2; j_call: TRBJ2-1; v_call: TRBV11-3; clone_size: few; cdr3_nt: TGTGCCAGCAGCTTAAGGGCAGCGGGGGACCTCAATGAGCAGTTCTTC; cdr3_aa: CASSLRAAGDLNEQFF
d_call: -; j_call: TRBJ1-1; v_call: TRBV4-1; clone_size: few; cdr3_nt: TGCGCCAGCAGCCAAGATCGTGGTCGCGGCCCGAACACTGAAGCTTTCTTT; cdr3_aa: CASSQDRGRGPNTEAFF
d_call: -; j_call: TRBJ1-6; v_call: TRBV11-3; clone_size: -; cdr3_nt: TGTGCCAGCAGCTGGGACACGGAGAATTCACCCCTCCACTTT; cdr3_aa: CASSWDTENSPLHF
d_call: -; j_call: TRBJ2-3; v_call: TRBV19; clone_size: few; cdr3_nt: TGTGCCAGTAGTATTTCGTTTGGGGGACACACAGATACGCAGTATTTT; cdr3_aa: CASSISFGGHTDTQYF
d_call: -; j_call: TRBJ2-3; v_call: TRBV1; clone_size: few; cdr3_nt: TGCGCCAGCAGCCAAGACGGGTCTAGCACAGATACGCAGTATTTT; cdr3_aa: CASSQDGSSTDTQYF
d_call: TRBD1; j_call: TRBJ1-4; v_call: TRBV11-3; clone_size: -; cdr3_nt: TGTGCCAGCAGCGGGGACAGGGGTAATGAAAAACTGTTTTTT; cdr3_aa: CASSGDRGNEKLFF
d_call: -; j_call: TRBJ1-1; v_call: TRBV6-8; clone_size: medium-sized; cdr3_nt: TGTGCCAGCAGTTACCGCTCCGGGGTTTGGGGCACTGAAGCTTTCTTT; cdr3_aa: CASSYRSGVWGTEAFF
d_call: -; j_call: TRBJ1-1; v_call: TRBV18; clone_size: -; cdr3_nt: TGTGCCAGCTCAAACGGGGTCGGGAACACTGAAGCTTTCTTT; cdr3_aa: CASSNGVGNTEAFF
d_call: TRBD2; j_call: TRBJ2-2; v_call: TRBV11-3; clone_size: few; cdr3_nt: TGTGCCAGCAGCTTAGAGGCGGGAGCAGTCGGTGTTACCGGGGAGCTGTTTTTT; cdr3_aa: CASSLEAGAVGVTGELFF
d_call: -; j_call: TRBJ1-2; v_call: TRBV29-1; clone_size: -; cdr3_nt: TGCAGCGTTGAACGGGGCACAACTAACTATGGCTACACCTTC; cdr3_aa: CSVERGTTNYGYTF
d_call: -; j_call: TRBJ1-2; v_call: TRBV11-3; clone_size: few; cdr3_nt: TGTGCCAGCAGCTCCTTCGGAGGTGTAAACTATGGCTACACCTTC; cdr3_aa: CASSSFGGVNYGYTF
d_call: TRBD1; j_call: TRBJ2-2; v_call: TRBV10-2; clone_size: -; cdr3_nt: TGCGCCAGCGGACAGGGGGCGGCGAACACCGGGGAGCTGTTTTTT; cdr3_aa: CASGQGAANTGELFF
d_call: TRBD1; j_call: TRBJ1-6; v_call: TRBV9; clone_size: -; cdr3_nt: TGTGCCAGCAGGACCGGACAGGGTTTTTCACCCCTCCACTTT; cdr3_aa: CASRTGQGFSPLHF
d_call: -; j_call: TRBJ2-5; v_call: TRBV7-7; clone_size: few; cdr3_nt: TGTGCCAGCAGCTTACCGGAACAGGGGAGGGAGACCCAGTACTTC; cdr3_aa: CASSLPEQGRETQYF
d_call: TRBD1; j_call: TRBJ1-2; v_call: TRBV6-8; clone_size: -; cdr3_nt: TGTGCCAGCAGTTCCCCTTGGGACAGGGTGATTGGCTACACCTTC; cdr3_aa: CASSSPWDRVIGYTF
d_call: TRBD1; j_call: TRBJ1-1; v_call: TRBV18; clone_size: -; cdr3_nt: TGTGCCAGCTCACGGGACAGGGACACTGAAGCTTTCTTT; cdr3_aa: CASSRDRDTEAFF
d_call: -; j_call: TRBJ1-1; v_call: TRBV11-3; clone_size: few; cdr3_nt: TGTGCCAGCAGCTTCGGGACACAGAACGCTGAAGCTTTCTTT; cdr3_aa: CASSFGTQNAEAFF
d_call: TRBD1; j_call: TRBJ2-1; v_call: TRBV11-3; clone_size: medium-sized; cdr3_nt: TGTGCCAGCAGCCGGCCCTCCGGGACAGGGCCCTTGGATGAGCAGTTCTTC; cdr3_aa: CASSRPSGTGPLDEQFF
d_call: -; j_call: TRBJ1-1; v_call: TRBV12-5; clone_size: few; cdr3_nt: TGTGCTAGTGCCCTCAACACTGAAGCTTTCTTT; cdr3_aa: CASALNTEAFF
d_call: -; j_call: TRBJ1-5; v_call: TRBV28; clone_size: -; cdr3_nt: TGTGCCAGCAAGCCAACGATTGGGAATCAGCCCCAGCATTTT; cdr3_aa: CASKPTIGNQPQHF
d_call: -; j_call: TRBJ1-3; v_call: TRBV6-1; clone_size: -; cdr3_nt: TGTGCCAGCAGTGAAGCGGTCGGGGGGTATTACTCTGGAAACACCATATATTTT; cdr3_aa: CASSEAVGGYYSGNTIYF
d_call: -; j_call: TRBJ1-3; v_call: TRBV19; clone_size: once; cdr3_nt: TGTGCCAGTAGTCTTCGGTCCTCTGGAAACACCATATATTTT; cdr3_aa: CASSLRSSGNTIYF
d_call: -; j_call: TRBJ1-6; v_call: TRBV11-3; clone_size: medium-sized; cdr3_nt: TGTGCCAGCAGCGACAAAACCAGGGTAACTAATTCACCCCTCCACTTT; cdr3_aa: CASSDKTRVTNSPLHF
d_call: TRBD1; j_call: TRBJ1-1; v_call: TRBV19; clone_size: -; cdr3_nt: TGTGCCAGTACTCGAGGGACAGGGGTAACGAACACTGAAGCTTTCTTT; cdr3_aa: CASTRGTGVTNTEAFF
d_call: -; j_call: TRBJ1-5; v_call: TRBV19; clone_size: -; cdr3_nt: TGTGCCAGTAGCCTAACAGGGCTAAGGCAGCCCCAGCATTTT; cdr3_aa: CASSLTGLRQPQHF
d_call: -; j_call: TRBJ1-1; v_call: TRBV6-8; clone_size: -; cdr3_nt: TGTGCCAGCAGGTGGGCGCGGGACACTGAAGCTTTCTTT; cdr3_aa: CASRWARDTEAFF
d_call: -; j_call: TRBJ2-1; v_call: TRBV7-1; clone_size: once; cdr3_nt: TGTGCCAGCAGCCCTCAACTTTTTGGGGTGCAGTTCTTC; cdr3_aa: CASSPQLFGVQFF
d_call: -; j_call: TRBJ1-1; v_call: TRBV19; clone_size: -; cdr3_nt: TGTGCCAGTAGCATACGGACCGGGAGCTCTGAAGCTTTCTTT; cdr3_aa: CASSIRTGSSEAFF
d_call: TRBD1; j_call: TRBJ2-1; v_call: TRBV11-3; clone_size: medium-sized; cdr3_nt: TGTGCCAGCAGCTGGGGACAGGGCAGCAATGAGCAGTTCTTC; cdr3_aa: CASSWGQGSNEQFF
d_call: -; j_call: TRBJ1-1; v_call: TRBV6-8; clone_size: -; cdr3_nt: TGTGCCAGCAGTGACCGGAGGAAGGGGAACACTGAAGCTTTCTTT; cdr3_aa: CASSDRRKGNTEAFF